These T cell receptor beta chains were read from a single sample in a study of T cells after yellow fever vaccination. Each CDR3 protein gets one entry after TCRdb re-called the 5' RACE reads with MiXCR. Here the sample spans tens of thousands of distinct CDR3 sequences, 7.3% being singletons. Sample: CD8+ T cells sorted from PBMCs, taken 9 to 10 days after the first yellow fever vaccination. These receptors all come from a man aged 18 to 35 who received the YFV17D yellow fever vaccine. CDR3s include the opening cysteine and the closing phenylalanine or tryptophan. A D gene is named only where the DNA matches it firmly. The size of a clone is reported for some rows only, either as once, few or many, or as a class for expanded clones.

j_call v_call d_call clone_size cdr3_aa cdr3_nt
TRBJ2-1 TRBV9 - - CASSVGSVLYNEQFF TGTGCCAGCAGCGTGGGCAGTGTACTTTACAATGAGCAGTTCTTC
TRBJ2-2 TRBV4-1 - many CASSQDPTVVRELFF TGCGCCAGCAGCCAAGACCCAACAGTGGTCCGGGAGCTGTTTTTT
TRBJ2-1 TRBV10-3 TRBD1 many CASAGTGGHNEQFF TGTGCCAGCGCCGGGACAGGGGGCCACAATGAGCAGTTCTTC
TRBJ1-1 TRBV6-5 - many CASSYSSLTEAFF TGTGCCAGCAGTTACTCTAGCTTGACTGAAGCTTTCTTT
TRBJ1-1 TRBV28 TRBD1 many CASSLGQGRVAFF TGTGCCAGCAGTCTGGGACAGGGCAGGGTGGCTTTCTTT
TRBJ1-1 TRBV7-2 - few CASSMGMNTEAFF TGTGCCAGCAGCATGGGGATGAACACTGAAGCTTTCTTT
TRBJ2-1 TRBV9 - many CASSVAGVPANEQFF TGTGCCAGCAGCGTAGCTGGGGTCCCGGCCAATGAGCAGTTCTTC
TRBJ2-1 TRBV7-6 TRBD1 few CASSLASGQGINEQFF TGTGCCAGCAGCTTAGCTTCGGGACAGGGCATCAATGAGCAGTTCTTC
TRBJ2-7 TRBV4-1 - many CASSLRGESSYEQYF TGCGCCAGCAGCCTCAGGGGGGAAAGCTCCTACGAGCAGTACTTC
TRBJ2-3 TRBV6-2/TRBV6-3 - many CASSYGHPDTQYF TGTGCCAGCAGTTACGGCCACCCAGATACGCAGTATTTT
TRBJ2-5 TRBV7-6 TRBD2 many CASSELAGVAGQETQYF TGTGCCAGCAGCGAACTAGCGGGGGTAGCGGGGCAAGAGACCCAGTACTTC
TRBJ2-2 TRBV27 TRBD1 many CASSLLRTGSVIVTGELFF TGTGCCAGCAGTTTGCTCCGGACAGGGTCTGTCATAGTCACCGGGGAGCTGTTTTTT
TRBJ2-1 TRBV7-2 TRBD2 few CASSLGAAGGNNEQFF TGTGCCAGCAGCTTAGGAGCTGCGGGGGGAAACAATGAGCAGTTCTTC
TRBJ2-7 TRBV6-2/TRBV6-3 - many CASSEGSSYEQYF TGTGCCAGCAGCGAGGGAAGCTCCTACGAGCAGTACTTC
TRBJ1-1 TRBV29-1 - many CSVGRMNTEAFF TGCAGCGTTGGCAGAATGAACACTGAAGCTTTCTTT
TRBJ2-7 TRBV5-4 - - CASSPGGHFSYEQYF TGTGCCAGCAGCCCGGGGGGACACTTCTCCTACGAGCAGTACTTC
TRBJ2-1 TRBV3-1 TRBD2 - CASSKRGTSGGSSYNEQFF TGTGCCAGCAGCAAGCGGGGGACTAGCGGGGGTAGCTCCTACAATGAGCAGTTCTTC